This T cell receptor beta chain was identified during a study of blood T cell repertoires in COVID-19. The table came from immunoSEQ multiplex PCR; TCRdb's copy has only in-frame clones and leaves some out. This sample has approximately 66,000 clones; 86% occur once, and the top ten carry about 7%. CDR3 length equals 14 residues. The germline V gene encodes CDR1 SQVTM and CDR2 ANQGSEA. Trimming took 5 bases from V and 0 from J, leaving 13 bases between them. Sequences were obtained from peripheral blood. The chain joins TRBV29-1 to TRBJ1-1; D may be TRBD1 (5 bases). The sequence was collected from a man aged 45 to 65 with active COVID-19. The CDR3 DNA reads as TGCAGCGTTCCTAAGGAGGGGATGAACACTGAAGCTTTCTTT. This translates into CSVPKEGMNTEAFF. The variable domain in full, completed from reference TRBV29-1 and TRBJ1-1, reads SAVISQKPSRDICQRGTSLTIQCQVDSQVTMMFWYRQQPGQSLTLIATANQGSEATYESGFVIDKFPISRPNLTFSTLTVSNMSPEDSSIYLCSVPKEGMNTEAFFGQGTRLTVV.